This TCR beta chain was retrieved from a study of beta chain features in type 1 diabetes (dated by TCRdb to 2017 to 2018). Looking at the study overall: Mean age, gender distribution, total cell number and subset yield were not different between patients and healthy donors. A total of roughly 100 million sorted cells were examined across all samples, and RNA yield correlated strongly with the number of cells per subset. In the study, recently diagnosed type 1 diabetes patients and matched healthy donors were compared on the TCRB repertoires of their sorted circulating CD4+ T cell subsets. Regulatory and stem cell-like memory subsets were isolated from only 8 patients and roughly eight healthy donors, whereas naive and central memory subsets came from all 30 or so donors.

All of the isolated RNA was reverse transcribed with the High Capacity cDNA Reverse Transcription Kit, so expressed TCRB transcripts were sequenced. Deep immunoSEQ sequencing was applied to naive, central memory and regulatory T cell samples, giving an average of around 3.4 million total reads per sample. Sorted cells were lysed in RLT buffer and RNA was extracted with DNase-treated RNeasy Micro or Mini kits, depending on cell number. To prevent cross-contamination, each cell subset was processed individually, whereas patient and healthy donor samples were processed jointly. Using the immunoSEQ multiplex PCR, TCRB sequences were amplified from cDNA into 87-bp fragments spanning the CDR3 region. Amplicons were sequenced on the Illumina HiSeq platform. Under the source paper's analysis protocol: Synthetic template baselines were used to correct PCR bias computationally, reads within Hamming distance 2 were collapsed together, and singletons that could not be merged were discarded. By aligning reads against IMGT, V, D and J genes, CDR3 length, and insertions or deletions at six rearrangement sites were assigned. Within each subset, clonotype counts were normalized to the number of sorted cells before true diversity and Gini coefficients were calculated with the tcR R package. The overlap coefficient, calculated on TCRB nucleotide sequences, was used to quantify repertoire sharing. TCRdb retrieved this table from immuneACCESS and kept in-frame rearrangements only. Not all clones are present; in checked studies, unresolved V genes account for under half, and no reason is known for the remainder. V and J calls and clone size are as listed in that table; D and trimming were resolved from the DNA. For this sample there are roughly 100,000 clones; around 30% appear just once. Of the sample, more than 0.45% falls within the top ten clones.

The germline V gene encodes CDR1 SGDLS and CDR2 YYNGEE. The CDR3 measures 14 amino acids from cysteine to phenylalanine. Just CDR3 DNA is preserved here, 42 bases in frame from base 1. V loses 3 bases, J loses 0 bases, and the germline ends lie 9 bases apart. The research as a whole found: A moderate but significant shortening of TCRB CDR3 length was observed in type 1 diabetes patients in all four CD4+ subsets. Sequencing cDNA rather than genomic DNA could over-represent highly expressing activated cells, although activation and CD3 levels did not differ between groups. Fewer insertions and more nucleotide deletions at VDJ recombination sites were observed in patients with type 1 diabetes, implying thymic rearrangement abnormalities. Only small numbers of individuals were included in the HLA sub-analyses, which left unresolved whether HLA type had any influence on TCRB rearrangement. Shorter templates might be favored by PCR, yet because patient and control samples were amplified and corrected together, any such skew would affect both groups equally. Naive, central memory and regulatory TCRB repertoires appeared to be more alike among patients than among healthy donors.

From each donor, a single peripheral blood sample of about 100 mL on average was drawn into heparinised tubes. A BD FACSAria II was used to sort naive, central memory, regulatory and stem cell-like memory CD4+ T cells with a panel that included CD45RO, CCR7, CD25, CD127, CD95 and CD27. All sorted populations exceeded 98% purity. PBMCs were separated immediately by Lymphoprep density gradient centrifugation and were stained directly, without being cultured. To minimize batch effects, samples were stained and sorted in pairs, one healthy donor with one patient per experiment. About this clone itself: The antigen it recognizes is unknown. There are no base qualities to consult, and no much larger clone falls within one base.

The sample taken for sequencing was central memory CD4+ T cells from blood. This clonotype was obtained from a young woman with type 1 diabetes. The chain was built from TRBV9 and TRBJ1-1; a weak D assignment points to TRBD1 (6 bases agree). The nucleotides read TGTGCCAGCAGCGGACAGGTTTTGAACACTGAAGCTTTCTTT. Its protein product is CASSGQVLNTEAFF.